Listed below are T cell receptor beta chains from one sample, sequenced in a study of T cell changes during pregnancy in multiple sclerosis. Assay: immunoSEQ multiplex PCR; the TCRdb copy retains only in-frame clones and omits some. Among fewer than 90,000 clones, just under 95% were seen once, and the ten largest hold 1.4%. The input for sequencing was peripheral blood, taken in the third trimester of pregnancy. These receptors were obtained from a female donor in good health, enrolled as a control in a pregnancy study. Both conserved end residues are part of each CDR3. The order of the fields is V gene, J gene, D gene, clone size, CDR3 protein, CDR3 DNA. The D gene is left open where the match is weak. Clone size appears in some rows only: once, few, many, or a class for an expanded clone.

V gene: TRBV5-4; J gene: TRBJ2-7; D gene: TRBD1; clone size: NA; CDR3 protein: CASSPGTGGYEQYF; CDR3 DNA: TGTGCCAGCAGCCCCGGGACAGGGGGGTACGAGCAGTACTTC
V gene: TRBV6-1; J gene: TRBJ1-5; D gene: TRBD1; clone size: NA; CDR3 protein: CASSEPGTGEWSNQPQHF; CDR3 DNA: TGTGCCAGCAGTGAACCGGGGACAGGGGAATGGAGCAATCAGCCCCAGCATTTT
V gene: TRBV7-2; J gene: TRBJ2-5; D gene: NA; clone size: once; CDR3 protein: CASSLALVGTQYF; CDR3 DNA: TGTGCCAGCAGCTTAGCACTAGTTGGGACCCAGTACTTC
V gene: TRBV6-5; J gene: TRBJ2-1; D gene: NA; clone size: NA; CDR3 protein: CASSPGGGNEQFF; CDR3 DNA: TGTGCCAGCAGTCCGGGTGGGGGGAATGAGCAGTTCTTC
V gene: TRBV5-6; J gene: TRBJ1-1; D gene: NA; clone size: NA; CDR3 protein: CASSYTRANLNTEAFF; CDR3 DNA: TGTGCCAGCAGCTACACTAGGGCGAATTTGAACACTGAAGCTTTCTTT
V gene: TRBV28; J gene: TRBJ1-2; D gene: NA; clone size: NA; CDR3 protein: CASSFSVGYTF; CDR3 DNA: TGTGCCAGCAGTTTTTCGGTGGGCTACACCTTC
V gene: TRBV6-4; J gene: TRBJ2-3; D gene: TRBD2; clone size: NA; CDR3 protein: CATCISGRYGTDTQYF; CDR3 DNA: TGTGCCACCTGTATTAGCGGGAGGTATGGCACAGATACGCAGTATTTT
V gene: TRBV6-6; J gene: TRBJ2-7; D gene: NA; clone size: NA; CDR3 protein: CASRQTGYEQYF; CDR3 DNA: TGTGCCAGCAGACAGACAGGCTACGAGCAGTACTTC
V gene: TRBV5-1; J gene: TRBJ2-2; D gene: TRBD2; clone size: NA; CDR3 protein: CASSLNFGTSGSRTGELFF; CDR3 DNA: TGCGCCAGCAGCCTGAATTTCGGGACTAGCGGGAGTCGGACCGGGGAGCTGTTTTTT
V gene: TRBV5-1; J gene: TRBJ1-3; D gene: NA; clone size: NA; CDR3 protein: CASSSTGSSGNTIYF; CDR3 DNA: TGCGCCAGCAGCTCGACAGGTAGCTCTGGAAACACCATATATTTT
V gene: TRBV5-1; J gene: TRBJ1-5; D gene: NA; clone size: NA; CDR3 protein: CASSLAGDPSQPQHF; CDR3 DNA: TGCGCCAGCAGCTTGGCAGGGGACCCGAGCCAGCCCCAGCATTTT
V gene: TRBV5-4; J gene: TRBJ2-7; D gene: NA; clone size: NA; CDR3 protein: CASSLVSGGVYEQYF; CDR3 DNA: TGTGCCAGCAGCTTGGTTAGCGGTGGCGTATACGAGCAGTACTTC
V gene: TRBV5-1; J gene: TRBJ1-1; D gene: TRBD1; clone size: NA; CDR3 protein: CASSWTGGARNTEAFF; CDR3 DNA: TGCGCCAGCAGCTGGACAGGGGGCGCAAGAAACACTGAAGCTTTCTTT
V gene: TRBV7-8; J gene: TRBJ1-2; D gene: NA; clone size: NA; CDR3 protein: CARRSRGWDTF; CDR3 DNA: TGTGCCCGTCGATCGCGAGGGTGGGACACCTTC
V gene: TRBV5-6; J gene: TRBJ2-2; D gene: TRBD2; clone size: NA; CDR3 protein: CASSPMKRESTGELFF; CDR3 DNA: TGTGCCAGCAGCCCGATGAAGCGGGAGAGCACCGGGGAGCTGTTTTTT
V gene: TRBV27; J gene: TRBJ1-5; D gene: TRBD1; clone size: NA; CDR3 protein: CASSGQGTSQPQHF; CDR3 DNA: TGTGCCTCCTCGGGACAGGGTACTTCGCAGCCCCAGCATTTT